This entry lists 18 T cell receptor beta chains sequenced from one sample in a study of T cell responses to AZD1222 COVID-19 vaccine. The assay was immunoSEQ multiplex PCR, and TCRdb's table has in-frame clones only and misses some. Among over 110,000 clones listed, approximately 90% were seen once. Sequenced here: peripheral blood, sampled on day 0 of AZD1222 vaccination. The receptors here all came from an adult in good health.

In nucleotides, the CDR3 is TGTGCCAGCAGTCCCCAGAGTAGCAATCAGCCCCAGCATTTT. Residues: CASSPQSSNQPQHF. The chain links TRBV6-5 to TRBJ1-5; D is ambiguous. Deletions cut 5 bases from V and 0 bases from J, with 8 bases between. The CDR3 spans 14 residues. Germline loops: CDR1 MNHEY, CDR2 SVGAGI.

V gene TRBV6-5 combines with J gene TRBJ1-1; no firm D call. The CDR3 consists of 14 residues. Germline CDR1 and CDR2: MNHEY and SVGAGI. V was shortened by 2 bases and J by 0 bases, with 7 bases between the two germline ends. CDR3 in amino acids: CASSYRTVNTEAFF. CDR3 DNA sequence: TGTGCCAGCAGTTACCGTACGGTGAACACTGAAGCTTTCTTT.

The rearrangement links TRBV5-4 to TRBJ1-4, with D maybe TRBD1 (5 bases). CDR3 length equals 15 residues. Trimming took off 6 bases at V and 4 bases at J, with 16 bases between the two ends. Germline CDR1 SGHNT, CDR2 YYREEE (reference sequence). This chain's CDR3 is CASTRDRLNNEKLFF. The CDR3 DNA sequence: TGTGCCAGCACCAGAGACAGATTAAATAATGAAAAACTGTTTTTT.

J is TRBJ1-4 and V is TRBV7-9; D ambiguous. The CDR3 sequence is 14 residues long. The V and J ends lost 1 base and 4 bases respectively, with 7 bases between them. The germline V gene has CDR1 SEHNR and CDR2 FQNEAQ (reference sequence). This CDR3 is CASSLDVGNEKLFF. In DNA form, the CDR3 reads TGTGCCAGCAGCTTAGATGTGGGTAATGAAAAACTGTTTTTT.

The rearrangement joins TRBV27 to TRBJ1-5; maybe TRBD1 (5 bases). The V and J ends lost 5 bases and 0 bases respectively, with 14 bases between them. The length of the CDR3 is 16 residues. CDR1 and CDR2 (germline): MNHEY, SMNVEV (reference sequence). The CDR3 is CASSLGTPSSNQPQHF. CDR3 bases: TGTGCCAGCAGTCTCGGGACCCCGAGTAGCAATCAGCCCCAGCATTTT.

The chain has TRBV30 and TRBJ2-3, with unresolved D. V gave up 0 bases and J gave up 4 bases, with 5 bases separating them. The CDR3 is 12 amino acids. Looked up from germline, CDR1 is GTSNPN and CDR2 is SVGIG (reference sequence). The CDR3 region is CAWSVRPDTQYF. DNA for the CDR3: TGTGCCTGGAGTGTAAGGCCAGATACGCAGTATTTT.

The genes are TRBV2 and TRBJ1-5; D is unclear. Deletions cut 6 bases from V and 6 bases from J, with 9 bases between. Per germline, CDR1 SNHLY and CDR2 FYNNEI. This CDR3 has 12 amino acids. The CDR3, as DNA: TGTGCCAGCAGGTTTGTGGGTCAGCCCCAGCATTTT. It yields the protein CASRFVGQPQHF.

This chain links TRBV4-1 with TRBJ1-1; no clear D gene. The CDR3 runs to 14 residues. Trimming cost V 4 bases and J 1 base, with 10 bases left between them. Germline V gives CDR1 MGHRA, CDR2 YSYEKL. The CDR3 reads CASSPAFGNTEAFF. DNA for the CDR3: TGCGCCAGCAGCCCCGCTTTTGGGAACACTGAAGCTTTCTTT.

This clone was counted between two and nine times. This chain uses TRBV7-8 with TRBJ1-4; D not certain. This CDR3 comprises 14 residues. The V gene's germline CDR1 is SGHVS and CDR2 FQNEAQ. With 5 bases removed from V and 7 bases from J, the gap between germline ends came to 14 bases. The CDR3 DNA sequence: TGTGCCAGCAGCCGTGCGTTAGGAAGTGAAAAACTGTTTTTT. Translation gives CASSRALGSEKLFF. The entire variable domain, with the rest obtained from reference TRBV7-8 and TRBJ1-4, is as follows: GAGVSQSPRYKVAKRGQDVALRCDPISGHVSLFWYQQALGQGPEFLTYFQNEAQLDKSGLPSDRFFAERPEGSVSTLKIQRTQQEDSAVYLCASSRALGSEKLFFGSGTQLSVL.

The DNA for the CDR3 is TGCGCCAGCAGCTTGTGGACAGGGGGCACTGAAGCTTTCTTT. Amino acids: CASSLWTGGTEAFF. The chain has TRBV5-1 and TRBJ1-1, with 10 bases fitting TRBD1. V was pared by 1 base and J by 4 bases, with 1 base of the junction left unmatched. The germline V gene has CDR1 SGHRS and CDR2 YFSETQ. The CDR3 has 14 residues. Using reference TRBV5-1 and TRBJ1-1 for the parts outside the CDR3, the full variable domain is KAGVTQTPRYLIKTRGQQVTLSCSPISGHRSVSWYQQTPGQGLQFLFEYFSETQRNKGNFPGRFSGRQFSNSRSEMNVSTLELGDSALYLCASSLWTGGTEAFFGQGTRLTVV.

The chain has TRBV29-1 and TRBJ1-1, with D unclear. Germline CDR1 SQVTM, CDR2 ANQGSEA. The V end lost 0 bases, the J end lost 0 bases, and 5 bases lay between the germline ends. The CDR3 loop spans 13 amino acids. The CDR3 region is CSVEEVVNTEAFF. The CDR3 region has the DNA TGCAGCGTTGAAGAGGTAGTGAACACTGAAGCTTTCTTT. The whole variable domain, remainder taken from reference TRBV29-1 and TRBJ1-1, is SAVISQKPSRDICQRGTSLTIQCQVDSQVTMMFWYRQQPGQSLTLIATANQGSEATYESGFVIDKFPISRPNLTFSTLTVSNMSPEDSSIYLCSVEEVVNTEAFFGQGTRLTVV.

The V and J genes are TRBV9 and TRBJ2-4; D is unclear. There are 14 residues in the CDR3. Trimming left V 0 bases short and J 9 bases short, with 13 bases between. The germline gives CDR1 SGDLS, CDR2 YYNGEE. The CDR3 region has the DNA TGTGCCAGCAGCGTAGTGGTAGCTCAAGGCATTCAGTACTTC. The encoded protein is CASSVVVAQGIQYF.

The chain recombines TRBV28 with TRBJ2-7; D gene ambiguous. Germline-derived CDR1 and CDR2 are MDHEN and SYDVKM. The ends were cut back, 9 bases at V and 2 bases at J, with 8 bases in the middle. The CDR3 contains 11 residues. The chain's CDR3 is CASTSTYEQYF. In DNA form, the CDR3 reads TGTGCCAGTACTTCTACCTACGAGCAGTACTTC.

The chain has TRBV7-8 and TRBJ1-1, with D possibly matching TRBD1 (6 bases). Germline CDR1 reads SGHVS; CDR2 reads FQNEAQ. The CDR3 contains 15 residues. The V end was cut by 0 bases, the J end by 0 bases, with 8 bases between. DNA for the CDR3: TGTGCCAGCAGCTTAGCCAGGGGAATGAACACTGAAGCTTTCTTT. Its protein is CASSLARGMNTEAFF.

This rearrangement joins TRBV9 to TRBJ1-3, with D possibly being TRBD1 (5 bases). The germline V and J ends were trimmed by 7 bases and 0 bases, with 14 bases remaining between them. The germline V gene has CDR1 SGDLS and CDR2 YYNGEE. The CDR3 contains 15 residues. CDR3 sequence reads: CASSGDGTSGNTIYF. The CDR3 bases are TGTGCCAGCTCGGGCGACGGGACCTCTGGAAACACCATATATTTT.

The V gene is TRBV9, the J gene TRBJ2-2; D is uncertain. This CDR3 has 15 amino acids. Trimming took 0 bases from V and 4 from J, leaving 10 bases between them. Germline V gene lookup returns CDR1 SGDLS and CDR2 YYNGEE. The CDR3 is CASSVGPALTGELFF. In nucleotides, the CDR3 is TGTGCCAGCAGCGTAGGCCCAGCCCTCACCGGGGAGCTGTTTTTT. Full variable domain (rest looked up from reference TRBV9 and TRBJ2-2): DSGVTQTPKHLITATGQRVTLRCSPRSGDLSVYWYQQSLDQGLQFLIQYYNGEERAKGNILERFSAQQFPDLHSELNLSSLELGDSALYFCASSVGPALTGELFFGEGSRLTVL.

The V gene is TRBV28, the J gene TRBJ2-6, with D possibly TRBD2 on 6 matching bases. Germline CDR1 is MDHEN and CDR2 is SYDVKM. The CDR3 extends over 18 amino acids. The V gene lost 5 bases and the J gene lost 2 bases, with 19 bases spanning the gap. The CDR3: CASSLRSGRIPGANVLTF. The CDR3 DNA reads TGTGCCAGCAGTCTACGCTCCGGGAGAATACCTGGGGCCAACGTCCTGACTTTC. Using reference TRBV28 and TRBJ2-6 for the parts outside the CDR3, the full variable domain is DVKVTQSSRYLVKRTGEKVFLECVQDMDHENMFWYRQDPGLGLRLIYFSYDVKMKEKGDIPEGYSVSREKKERFSLILESASTNQTSMYLCASSLRSGRIPGANVLTFGAGSRLTVL.

The chain has TRBV9 and TRBJ2-7; no clear D. The CDR3 is 13 residues long. V dropped 0 bases and J dropped 5 bases, with 9 bases sitting between them. The V gene's germline CDR1 is SGDLS and CDR2 YYNGEE. The CDR3: CASSVGTPDEQYF. The CDR3 DNA sequence: TGTGCCAGCAGCGTAGGTACCCCTGACGAGCAGTACTTC.